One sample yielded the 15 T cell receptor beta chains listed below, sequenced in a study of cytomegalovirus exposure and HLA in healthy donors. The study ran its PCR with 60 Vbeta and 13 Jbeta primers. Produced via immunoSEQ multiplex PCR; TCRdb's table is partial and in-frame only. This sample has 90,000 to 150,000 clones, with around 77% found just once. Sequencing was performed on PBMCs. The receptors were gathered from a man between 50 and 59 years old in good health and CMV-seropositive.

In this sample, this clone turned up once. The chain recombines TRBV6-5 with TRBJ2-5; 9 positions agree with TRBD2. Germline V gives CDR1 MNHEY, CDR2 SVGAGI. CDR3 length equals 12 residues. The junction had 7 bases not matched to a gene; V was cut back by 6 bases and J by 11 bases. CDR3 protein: CASRATSGWQYF. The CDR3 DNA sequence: TGTGCCAGCAGGGCGACTAGCGGATGGCAGTACTTC.

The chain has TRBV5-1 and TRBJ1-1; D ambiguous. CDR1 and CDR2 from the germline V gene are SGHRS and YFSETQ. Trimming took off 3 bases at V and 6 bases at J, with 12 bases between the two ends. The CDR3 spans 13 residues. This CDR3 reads CASSSRSDSEAFF. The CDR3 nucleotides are TGCGCCAGCAGCTCCCGATCAGATTCTGAAGCTTTCTTT.

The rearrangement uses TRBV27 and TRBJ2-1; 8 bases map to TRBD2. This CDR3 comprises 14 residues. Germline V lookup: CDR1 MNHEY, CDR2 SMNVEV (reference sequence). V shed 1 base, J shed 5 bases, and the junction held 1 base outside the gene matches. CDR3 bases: TGTGCCAGCAGTTTATTGGGACTAGACAATGAGCAGTTCTTC. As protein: CASSLLGLDNEQFF.

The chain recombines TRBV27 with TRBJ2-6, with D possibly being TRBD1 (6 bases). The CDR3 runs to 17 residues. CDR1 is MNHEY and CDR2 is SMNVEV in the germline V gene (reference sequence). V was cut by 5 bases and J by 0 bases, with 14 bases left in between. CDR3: CASSKDSTISGANVLTF. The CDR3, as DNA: TGTGCCAGCAGTAAGGACAGCACGATCTCTGGGGCCAACGTCCTGACTTTC.

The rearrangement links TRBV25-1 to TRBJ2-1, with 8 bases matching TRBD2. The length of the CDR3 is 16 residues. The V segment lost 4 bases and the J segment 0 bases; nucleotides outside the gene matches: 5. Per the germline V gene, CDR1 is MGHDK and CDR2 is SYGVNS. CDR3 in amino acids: CASSGTAGGSYNEQFF. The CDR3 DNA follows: TGTGCCAGCAGTGGGACTGCGGGAGGCTCCTACAATGAGCAGTTCTTC.

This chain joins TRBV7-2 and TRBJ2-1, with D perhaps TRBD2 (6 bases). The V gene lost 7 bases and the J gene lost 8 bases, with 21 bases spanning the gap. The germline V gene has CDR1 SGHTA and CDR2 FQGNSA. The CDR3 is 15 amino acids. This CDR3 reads CASKRRASAGHEQFF. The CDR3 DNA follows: TGTGCCAGCAAGCGTCGGGCTAGCGCCGGCCATGAGCAGTTCTTC.

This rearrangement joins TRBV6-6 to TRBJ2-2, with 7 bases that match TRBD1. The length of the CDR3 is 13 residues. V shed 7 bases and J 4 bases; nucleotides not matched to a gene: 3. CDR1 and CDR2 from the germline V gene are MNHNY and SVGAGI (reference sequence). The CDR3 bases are TGTGCCAGCACCCCAGGGGGCACCGGGGAGCTGTTTTTT. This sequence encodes CASTPGGTGELFF.

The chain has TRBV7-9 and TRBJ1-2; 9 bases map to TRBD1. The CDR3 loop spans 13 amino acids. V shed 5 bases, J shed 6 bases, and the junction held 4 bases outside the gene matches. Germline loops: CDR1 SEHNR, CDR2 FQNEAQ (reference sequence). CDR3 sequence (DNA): TGTGCCAGCAGCCGTACAGGGGGCCATGGCTACACCTTC. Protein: CASSRTGGHGYTF.

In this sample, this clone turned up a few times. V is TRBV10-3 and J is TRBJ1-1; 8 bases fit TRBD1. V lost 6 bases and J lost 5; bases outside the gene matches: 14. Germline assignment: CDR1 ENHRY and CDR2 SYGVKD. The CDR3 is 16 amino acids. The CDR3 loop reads CAIRSVTGQGSTEAFF. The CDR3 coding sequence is TGTGCCATCAGGTCCGTGACAGGACAGGGCTCTACTGAAGCTTTCTTT.

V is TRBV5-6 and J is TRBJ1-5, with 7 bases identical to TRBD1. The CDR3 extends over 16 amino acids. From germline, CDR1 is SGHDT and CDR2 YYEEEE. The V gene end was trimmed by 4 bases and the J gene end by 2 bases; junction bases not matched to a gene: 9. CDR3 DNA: TGTGCCAGCAGCAAGGGACAGCCAAGCGGCAATCAGCCCCAGCATTTT. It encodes CASSKGQPSGNQPQHF.

The CDR3 is CASSRGPAGGYNEQFF. In DNA, the CDR3 is TGTGCCAGCAGCCGCGGCCCAGCGGGAGGGTACAATGAGCAGTTCTTC. V usage is TRBV7-2 and J usage is TRBJ2-1; 10 nucleotides agree with TRBD2. The CDR3 contains 16 residues. Looked up from germline, CDR1 is SGHTA and CDR2 is FQGNSA. V shed 5 bases, J shed 4 bases, and the junction held 8 bases outside the gene matches.

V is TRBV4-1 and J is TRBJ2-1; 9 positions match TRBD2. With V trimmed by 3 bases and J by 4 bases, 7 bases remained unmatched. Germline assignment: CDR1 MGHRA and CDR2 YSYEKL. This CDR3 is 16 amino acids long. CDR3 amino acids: CASSQTGLAGYNEQFF. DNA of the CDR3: TGCGCCAGCAGCCAGACGGGGCTAGCGGGGTACAATGAGCAGTTCTTC.

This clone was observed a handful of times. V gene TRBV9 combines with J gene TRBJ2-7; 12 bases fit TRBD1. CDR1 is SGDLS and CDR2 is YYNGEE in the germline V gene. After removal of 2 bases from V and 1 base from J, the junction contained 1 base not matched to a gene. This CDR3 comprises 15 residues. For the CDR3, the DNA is TGTGCCAGCAGCGTGGGACAGGGGGCATCCTACGAGCAGTACTTC. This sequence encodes CASSVGQGASYEQYF.

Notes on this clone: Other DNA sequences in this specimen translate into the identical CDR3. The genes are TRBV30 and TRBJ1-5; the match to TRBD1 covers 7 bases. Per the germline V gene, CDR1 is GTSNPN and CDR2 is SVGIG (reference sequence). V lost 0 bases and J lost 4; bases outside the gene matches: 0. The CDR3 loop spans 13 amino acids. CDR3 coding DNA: TGTGCCTGGAGTGTACAGGGGAATCAGCCCCAGCATTTT. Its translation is CAWSVQGNQPQHF.

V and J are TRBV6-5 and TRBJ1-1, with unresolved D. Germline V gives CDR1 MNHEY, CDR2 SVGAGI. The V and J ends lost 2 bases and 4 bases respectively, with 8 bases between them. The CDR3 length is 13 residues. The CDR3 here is CASSYRRSTEAFF. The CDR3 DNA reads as TGTGCCAGCAGTTACAGGCGGTCCACTGAAGCTTTCTTT.